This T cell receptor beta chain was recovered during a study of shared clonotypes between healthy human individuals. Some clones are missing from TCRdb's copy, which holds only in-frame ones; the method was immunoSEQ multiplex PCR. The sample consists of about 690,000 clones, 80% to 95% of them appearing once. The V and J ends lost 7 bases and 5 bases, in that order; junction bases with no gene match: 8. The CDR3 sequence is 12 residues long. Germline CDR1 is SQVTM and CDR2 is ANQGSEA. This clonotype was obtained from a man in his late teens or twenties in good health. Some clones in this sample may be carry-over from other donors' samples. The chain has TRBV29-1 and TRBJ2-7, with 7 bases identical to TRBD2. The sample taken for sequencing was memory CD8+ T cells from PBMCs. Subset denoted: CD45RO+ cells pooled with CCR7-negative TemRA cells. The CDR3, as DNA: TGCAGCGCTGGGGGAGGGTTCAACGAGCAGTACTTC. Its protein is CSAGGGFNEQYF.